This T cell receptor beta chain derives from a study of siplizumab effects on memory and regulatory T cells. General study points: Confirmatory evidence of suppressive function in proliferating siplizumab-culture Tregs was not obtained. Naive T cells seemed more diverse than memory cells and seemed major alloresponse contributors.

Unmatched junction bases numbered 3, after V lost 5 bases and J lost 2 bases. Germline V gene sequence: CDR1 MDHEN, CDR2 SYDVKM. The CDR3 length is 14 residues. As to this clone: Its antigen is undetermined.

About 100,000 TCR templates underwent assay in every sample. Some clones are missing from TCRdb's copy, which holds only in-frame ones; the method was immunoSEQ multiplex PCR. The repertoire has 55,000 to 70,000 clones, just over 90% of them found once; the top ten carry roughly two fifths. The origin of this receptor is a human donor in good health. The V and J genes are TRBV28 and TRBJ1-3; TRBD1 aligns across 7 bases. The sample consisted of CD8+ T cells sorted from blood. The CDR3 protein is CASSVTGTGNTIYF. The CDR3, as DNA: TGTGCCAGCAGTGTGACAGGGACTGGAAACACCATATATTTT.